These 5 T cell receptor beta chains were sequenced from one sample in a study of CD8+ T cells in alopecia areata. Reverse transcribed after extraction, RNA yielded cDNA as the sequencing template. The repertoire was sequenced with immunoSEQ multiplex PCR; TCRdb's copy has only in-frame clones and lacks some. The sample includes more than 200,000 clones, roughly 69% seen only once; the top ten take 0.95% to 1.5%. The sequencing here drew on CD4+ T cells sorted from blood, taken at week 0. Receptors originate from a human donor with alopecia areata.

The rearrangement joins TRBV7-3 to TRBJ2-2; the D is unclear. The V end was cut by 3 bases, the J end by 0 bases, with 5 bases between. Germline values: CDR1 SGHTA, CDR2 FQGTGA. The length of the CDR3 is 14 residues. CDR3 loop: CASSLVPNTGELFF. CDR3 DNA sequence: TGTGCCAGCAGCTTGGTTCCGAACACCGGGGAGCTGTTTTTT.

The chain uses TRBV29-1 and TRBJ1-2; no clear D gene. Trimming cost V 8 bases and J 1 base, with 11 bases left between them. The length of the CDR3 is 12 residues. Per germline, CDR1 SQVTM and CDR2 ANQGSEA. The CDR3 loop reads CSFGEVNYGYTF. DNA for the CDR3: TGCAGCTTCGGCGAGGTTAACTATGGCTACACCTTC.

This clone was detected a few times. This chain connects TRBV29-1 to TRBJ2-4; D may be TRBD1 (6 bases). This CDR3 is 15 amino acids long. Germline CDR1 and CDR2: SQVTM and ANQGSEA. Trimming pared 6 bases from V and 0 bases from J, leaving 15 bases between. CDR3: CSVIWGRGAKNIQYF. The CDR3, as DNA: TGCAGCGTGATCTGGGGGCGCGGAGCCAAAAACATTCAGTACTTC.

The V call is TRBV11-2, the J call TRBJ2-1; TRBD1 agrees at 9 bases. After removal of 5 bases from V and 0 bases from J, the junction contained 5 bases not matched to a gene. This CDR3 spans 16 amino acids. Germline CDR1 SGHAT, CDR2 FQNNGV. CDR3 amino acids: CASSPRTGVSYNEQFF. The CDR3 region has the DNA TGTGCCAGCAGCCCCCGGACAGGGGTCTCCTACAATGAGCAGTTCTTC. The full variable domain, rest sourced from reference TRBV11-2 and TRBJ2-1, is EAGVAQSPRYKIIEKRQSVAFWCNPISGHATLYWYQQILGQGPKLLIQFQNNGVVDDSQLPKDRFSAERLKGVDSTLKIQPAKLEDSAVYLCASSPRTGVSYNEQFFGPGTRLTVL.

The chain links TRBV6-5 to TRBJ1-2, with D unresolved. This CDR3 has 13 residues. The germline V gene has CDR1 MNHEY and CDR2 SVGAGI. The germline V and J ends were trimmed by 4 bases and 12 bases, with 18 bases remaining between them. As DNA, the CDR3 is TGTGCCAGCAGTTCAGGACGGCCCGCGAGTAACACCTTC. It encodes CASSSGRPASNTF.